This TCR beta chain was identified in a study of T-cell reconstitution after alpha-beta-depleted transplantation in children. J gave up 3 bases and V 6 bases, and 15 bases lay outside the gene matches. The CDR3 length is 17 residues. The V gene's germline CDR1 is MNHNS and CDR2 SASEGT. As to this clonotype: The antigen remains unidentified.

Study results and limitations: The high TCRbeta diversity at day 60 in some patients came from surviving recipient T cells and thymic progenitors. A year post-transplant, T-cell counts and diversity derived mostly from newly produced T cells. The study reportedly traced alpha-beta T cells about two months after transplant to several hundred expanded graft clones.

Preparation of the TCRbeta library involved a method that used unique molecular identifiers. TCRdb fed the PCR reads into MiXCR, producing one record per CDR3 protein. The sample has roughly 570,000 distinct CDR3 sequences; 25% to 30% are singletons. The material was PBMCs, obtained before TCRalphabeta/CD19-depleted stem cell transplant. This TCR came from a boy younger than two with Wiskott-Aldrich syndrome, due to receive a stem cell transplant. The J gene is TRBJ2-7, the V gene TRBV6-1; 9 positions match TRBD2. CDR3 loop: CASSRLRTGTSFYEQYF. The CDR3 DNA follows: TGTGCCAGCAGCCGATTACGCACTGGGACTAGCTTCTACGAGCAGTACTTC.